This T cell receptor (beta chain) comes out of a study of blood T cell repertoires in COVID-19. Study-wide background: Material from acute and convalescent COVID-19 was sourced from the United States, Italy and Spain. T cells, B-cell-depleted T cells, or PBMCs supplied cDNA or gDNA.

Germline V lookup: CDR1 SEHNR, CDR2 FQNEAQ (reference sequence). V lost 6 bases and J 5 bases, leaving 17 bases between the germline ends. The CDR3 runs to 14 residues. The authors' processing: Quantification of nucleated cells was approximated via reference gene primer amplification. The assay was immunoSEQ multiplex PCR, and TCRdb's table has in-frame clones only and misses some. That table furnishes V, J and clone size, whereas the DNA furnished D and trimming. The repertoire consists of some 300,000 clones, with 70% to 90% occurring once and the leading ten covering 1.3%. This TCR derives from a man aged 65 to 85 with acute or convalescent COVID-19. The chain couples TRBV7-9 to TRBJ2-7, with D maybe TRBD1 (5 bases). What was sequenced was peripheral blood. CDR3 residues: CASSTIVQGNEQYF. The CDR3 DNA follows: TGTGCCAGCAGTACGATCGTCCAGGGTAACGAGCAGTACTTC.